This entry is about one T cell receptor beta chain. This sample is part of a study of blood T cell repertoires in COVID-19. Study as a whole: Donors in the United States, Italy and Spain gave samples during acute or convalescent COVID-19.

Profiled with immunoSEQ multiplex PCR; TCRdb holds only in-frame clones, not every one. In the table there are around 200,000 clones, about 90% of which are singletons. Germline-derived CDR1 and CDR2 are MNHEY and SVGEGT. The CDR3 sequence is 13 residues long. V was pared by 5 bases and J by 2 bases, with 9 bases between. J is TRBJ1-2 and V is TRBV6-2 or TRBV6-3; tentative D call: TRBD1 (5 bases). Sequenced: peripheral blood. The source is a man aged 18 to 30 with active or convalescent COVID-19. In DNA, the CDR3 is TGTGCCAGCAGTAAAGGGGCAAACTATGGCTACACCTTC. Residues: CASSKGANYGYTF.